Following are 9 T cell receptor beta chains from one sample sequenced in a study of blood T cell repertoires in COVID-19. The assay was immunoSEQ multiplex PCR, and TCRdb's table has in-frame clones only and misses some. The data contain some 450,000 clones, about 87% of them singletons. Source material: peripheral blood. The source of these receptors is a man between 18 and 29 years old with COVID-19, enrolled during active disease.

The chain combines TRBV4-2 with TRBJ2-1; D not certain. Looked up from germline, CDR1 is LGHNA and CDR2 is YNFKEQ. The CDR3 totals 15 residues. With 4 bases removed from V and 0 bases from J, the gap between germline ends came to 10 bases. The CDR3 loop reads CASSPPAGSYNEQFF. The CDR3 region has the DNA TGTGCCAGCAGCCCGCCAGCAGGCTCCTACAATGAGCAGTTCTTC.

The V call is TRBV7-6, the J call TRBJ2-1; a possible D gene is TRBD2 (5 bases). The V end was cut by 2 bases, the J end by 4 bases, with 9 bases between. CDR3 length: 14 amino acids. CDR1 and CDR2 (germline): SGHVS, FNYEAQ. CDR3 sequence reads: CASSLSPGYNEQFF. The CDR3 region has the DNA TGTGCCAGCAGCTTATCCCCGGGGTACAATGAGCAGTTCTTC. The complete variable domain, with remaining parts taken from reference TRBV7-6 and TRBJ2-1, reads GAGVSQSPRYKVTKRGQDVALRCDPISGHVSLYWYRQALGQGPEFLTYFNYEAQQDKSGLPNDRFSAERPEGSISTLTIQRTEQRDSAMYRCASSLSPGYNEQFFGPGTRLTVL.

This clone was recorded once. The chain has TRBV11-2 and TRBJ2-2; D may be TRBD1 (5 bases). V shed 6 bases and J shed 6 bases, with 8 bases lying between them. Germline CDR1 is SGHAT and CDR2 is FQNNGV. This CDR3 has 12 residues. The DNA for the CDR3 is TGTGCCAGCAGTGGGGCGGCCGGGGAGCTGTTTTTT. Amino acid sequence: CASSGAAGELFF. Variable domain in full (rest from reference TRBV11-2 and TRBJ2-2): EAGVAQSPRYKIIEKRQSVAFWCNPISGHATLYWYQQILGQGPKLLIQFQNNGVVDDSQLPKDRFSAERLKGVDSTLKIQPAKLEDSAVYLCASSGAAGELFFGEGSRLTVL.

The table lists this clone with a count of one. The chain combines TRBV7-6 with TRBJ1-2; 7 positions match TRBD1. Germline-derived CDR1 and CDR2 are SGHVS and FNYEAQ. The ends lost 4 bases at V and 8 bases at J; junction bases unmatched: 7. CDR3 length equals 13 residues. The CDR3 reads CASSWAGGRGYTF. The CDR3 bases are TGTGCCAGCAGCTGGGCAGGGGGAAGGGGCTACACCTTC.

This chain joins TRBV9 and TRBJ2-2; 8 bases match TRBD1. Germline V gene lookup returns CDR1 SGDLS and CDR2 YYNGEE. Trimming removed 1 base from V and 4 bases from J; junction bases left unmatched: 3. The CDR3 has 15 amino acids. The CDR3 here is CASSVNTGGTGELFF. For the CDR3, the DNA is TGTGCCAGCAGCGTAAATACAGGGGGCACCGGGGAGCTGTTTTTT.

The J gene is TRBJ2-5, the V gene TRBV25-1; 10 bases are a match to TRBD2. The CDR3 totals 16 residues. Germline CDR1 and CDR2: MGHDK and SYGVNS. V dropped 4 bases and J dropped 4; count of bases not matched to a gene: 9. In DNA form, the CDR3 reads TGTGCCAGCAGTGCAGCGGGGGGGCCTAAGGGAGAGACCCAGTACTTC. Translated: CASSAAGGPKGETQYF.

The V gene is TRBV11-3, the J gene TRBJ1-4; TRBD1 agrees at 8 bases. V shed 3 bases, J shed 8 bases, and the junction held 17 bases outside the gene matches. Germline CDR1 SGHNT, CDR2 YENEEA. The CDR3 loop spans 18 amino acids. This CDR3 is CASSFPDHYETGEEKLFF. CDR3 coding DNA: TGTGCCAGCAGCTTTCCGGATCATTATGAGACAGGGGAGGAAAAACTGTTTTTT.

The CDR3 nucleotides read TGTGCCAGCAGCGCCCCACCCGGAGCGGGGGGCAGCTCCTACAATGAGCAGTTCTTC. It translates to CASSAPPGAGGSSYNEQFF. The gene calls are TRBV7-9 and TRBJ2-1, with 9 bases identical to TRBD2. Germline V lookup: CDR1 SEHNR, CDR2 FQNEAQ (reference sequence). The ends lost 5 bases at V and 0 bases at J; junction bases unmatched: 14. CDR3 length: 19 amino acids.

This chain's CDR3 is CASSIGDRSTGYGYTF. The CDR3 DNA reads as TGTGCCAGTAGTATAGGGGACAGATCCACGGGCTATGGCTACACCTTC. J is TRBJ1-2 and V is TRBV19, with 7 bases identical to TRBD1. V was pared by 1 base and J by 4 bases, with 9 bases of the junction left unmatched. Germline V gene lookup returns CDR1 LNHDA and CDR2 SQIVND (reference sequence). This CDR3 spans 16 amino acids.